These T cell receptor beta chains were read from a single sample in a study of beta chain features in type 1 diabetes. Clones were sequenced by immunoSEQ multiplex PCR, and TCRdb holds only the in-frame ones, with some missing. Here the sample spans about 280,000 clones, 15% being singletons. Sequencing was done on a sample of naive CD4+ T cells from blood. These receptors came from a man between 18 and 35 years old with type 1 diabetes. Each CDR3 is given with its conserved first and last residue.

J,V,CDR3
TRBJ2-5,TRBV9,CATRGGELSGTQYF
TRBJ2-3,TRBV6-5,CASSYSRGGNTDTQYF
TRBJ2-7,TRBV7-2,CASSENWGGPYEQYF
TRBJ2-3,TRBV11-2,CASSLDRRGTQYF
TRBJ2-6,TRBV19,CASSPWQGAYGANVLTF
TRBJ1-1,TRBV5-1,CASSTAGGSMNTEAFF
TRBJ2-3,TRBV9,CASSVGPGVTLDTQYF
TRBJ2-4,TRBV19,CASKLASIQYF
TRBJ1-4,TRBV30,CAWSEGQIPEKLFF
TRBJ1-5,TRBV6-5,CASSYSTDTNHQHF
TRBJ1-6,TRBV4-3,CASSHMTGNSPLHF
TRBJ1-5,TRBV7-9,CASKRAGVDQPQHF
TRBJ2-5,TRBV29-1,CSSRLAGGWETQYF
TRBJ2-7,TRBV7-2,CASSTTGIGSLGYEQYF
TRBJ2-4,TRBV14,CASSRTGDRGLAKNIQYF
TRBJ2-6,TRBV10-3,CAISEKGTGVSGANVLTF
TRBJ2-1,TRBV12-5,CASGLGRGGLYNEQFF
TRBJ1-2,TRBV18,CASSSGQGSRSDGYTF
TRBJ2-7,TRBV6-1,CASLTGQDYEQYF
TRBJ1-2,TRBV9,CASSLGRTGLAGYTF
TRBJ2-2,TRBV30,CASMAGGRTGELFF
TRBJ2-7,TRBV29-1,CSGWDRGAEQYF
TRBJ2-7,TRBV7-2,CASSLARSPGEQYF
TRBJ2-5,TRBV5-1,CASSPAGTGGETQYF
TRBJ2-7,TRBV30,CAWRALYEQYF
TRBJ2-7,TRBV11-2,CASSIISGRAAHEQYF
TRBJ2-7,TRBV6-1,CASSEVGQGAYEQYF
TRBJ2-7,TRBV7-9,CASSPRVGASSYEQYF
TRBJ2-7,TRBV7-9,CASSSVYEQYF
TRBJ1-2,TRBV6-1,CASTLRDRDGYTF
TRBJ2-7,TRBV27,CASSRDRGEQYF
TRBJ2-7,TRBV19,CASSTARVAHEQYF